Listed below are T cell receptor beta chains from one sample, sequenced in a study of beta chain features in type 1 diabetes. Libraries were prepared by immunoSEQ multiplex PCR; TCRdb keeps only in-frame clonotypes and omits some of them. The top ten hold less than 0.04% of the sample, which has 630,000 or so clones, roughly an eighth seen once. Sequencing was carried out using naive CD4+ T cells from blood. Receptors originate from a man aged 18 to 30 with type 1 diabetes. The conserved cysteine and the conserved F or W are not part of the CDR3 here. Not all rows give a size; the values are once, few, many and, for expanded clones, a class.

V,J,size,CDR3
TRBV7-2,TRBJ2-3,-,ASSRLAGGSDTQY
TRBV5-6,TRBJ1-1,-,ASSFGAVKSEAF
TRBV6-4,TRBJ2-1,few,ASSDWGQGRGNEQF
TRBV14,TRBJ2-5,-,ASSQRTSGVQETQY
TRBV7-2,TRBJ2-5,-,ASSPGLPQETQY
TRBV29-1,TRBJ1-1,-,SVVRREVWSTEAF
TRBV6-1,TRBJ1-5,few,ASSEQGGQPQH
TRBV5-1,TRBJ2-1,-,ASSFPGQGLATQQF
TRBV6-5,TRBJ1-2,-,ASSWRNRGDGYT
TRBV5-4,TRBJ2-5,-,ASSLAKDSNQETQY
TRBV5-1,TRBJ2-1,-,ASSLDPTSGMDEQF
TRBV29-1,TRBJ2-1,few,SVDGHRDLKSPSYNEQF
TRBV19,TRBJ2-1,few,ASRLGLAGYNEQF
TRBV5-1,TRBJ1-5,few,ASSLEAGGGQPQH
TRBV5-5,TRBJ2-3,-,ASSRPPDTQY
TRBV9,TRBJ1-2,few,ASSVEVNYGYT
TRBV11-2,TRBJ2-4,-,ASSLGVVKNIQY
TRBV6-5,TRBJ2-2,few,ASSGTGSGAGELF
TRBV28,TRBJ2-6,-,ASSLLLGSGANVLT
TRBV5-1,TRBJ2-3,few,ASSWGRQGSTDTQY
TRBV9,TRBJ2-3,-,ASSLGSSDTQY
TRBV9,TRBJ2-7,-,ASTPRDGTYEQY
TRBV6-6,TRBJ2-7,few,ASSYARGQY
TRBV11-2,TRBJ1-3,-,ASSLAQTAGNTIY
TRBV29-1,TRBJ1-1,few,SVGGLLNTEAF
TRBV14,TRBJ2-1,-,ASSDRTSGAGNEQF
TRBV2,TRBJ2-1,few,ASLLERGLSYNEQF
TRBV14,TRBJ2-2,few,ASSQAGTGNTGELF
TRBV9,TRBJ1-1,-,ASSVQQGMGTEAF
TRBV9,TRBJ2-5,-,ASSRGQGGQETQY
TRBV30,TRBJ1-2,-,AWREPDGYT
TRBV6-1,TRBJ1-5,-,ASSEWQPQH
TRBV2,TRBJ2-1,few,ASSRITSGNEQF
TRBV6-5,TRBJ2-7,-,ASSTPGTGSYEQY
TRBV6-5,TRBJ1-2,-,ASGSPEALLNGYT
TRBV4-1,TRBJ1-2,few,ASSQSSGNYGYT
TRBV2,TRBJ2-1,-,ASADDRFKDEQF
TRBV29-1,TRBJ2-1,-,SVALRGLGEQF
TRBV19,TRBJ2-1,-,ASSIDHRGYNEQF
TRBV7-2,TRBJ2-5,-,ASSLNRGRETQY
TRBV25-1,TRBJ2-1,few,ASSELASGGPYNEQF
TRBV6-1,TRBJ2-1,-,AHRPGQGNNEQF
TRBV9,TRBJ1-2,-,ASSPRDRSYGYT
TRBV30,TRBJ1-5,few,AWRAGPSLRNQPQH
TRBV7-9,TRBJ2-7,-,ASSLAGTGYEQY
TRBV9,TRBJ1-2,-,ASSFKTIGASDGYT
TRBV6-1,TRBJ2-2,-,ASSEEGLAGVNTGELF
TRBV6-5,TRBJ2-3,few,ASSGLTDTQY
TRBV5-6,TRBJ1-1,-,ASSYPRPAF
TRBV4-1,TRBJ2-7,few,ASSQELSEIYEQY
TRBV5-1,TRBJ2-2,few,ASSLATDRIITGELF
TRBV14,TRBJ1-1,few,ASSQDFPVSEAF
TRBV20-1,TRBJ1-1,-,SARRRFEAF
TRBV1,TRBJ2-1,few,TSSRTLTSGTTNEQF
TRBV14,TRBJ1-2,-,ASSQVNRVGTYGYT
TRBV9,TRBJ1-4,-,ASSPRGQGKNEKLF
TRBV5-1,TRBJ2-2,-,ASSLYRGDTGELF
TRBV6-5,TRBJ1-1,-,ASSYSRVSEAF